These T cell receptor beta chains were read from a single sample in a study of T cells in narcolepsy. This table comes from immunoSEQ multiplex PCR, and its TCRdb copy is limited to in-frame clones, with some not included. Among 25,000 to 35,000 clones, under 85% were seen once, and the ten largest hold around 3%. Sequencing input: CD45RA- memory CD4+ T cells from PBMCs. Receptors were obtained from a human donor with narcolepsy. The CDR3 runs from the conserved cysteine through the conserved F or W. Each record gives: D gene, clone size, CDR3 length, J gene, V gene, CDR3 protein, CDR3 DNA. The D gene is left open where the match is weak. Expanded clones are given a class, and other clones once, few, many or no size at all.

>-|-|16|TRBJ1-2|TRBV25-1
CASSESGGGANYGYTF
TGTGCCAGCAGTGAATCGGGTGGGGGCGCTAACTATGGCTACACCTTC
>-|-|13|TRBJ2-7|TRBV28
CASINRAPYEQYF
TGTGCCAGCATCAACAGGGCCCCGTACGAGCAGTACTTC
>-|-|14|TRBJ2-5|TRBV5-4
CASSLVGEQETQYF
TGTGCCAGCAGCTTGGTTGGCGAACAAGAGACCCAGTACTTC
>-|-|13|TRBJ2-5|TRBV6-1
CASKIGRRETQYF
TGTGCCAGCAAAATAGGACGCCGAGAGACCCAGTACTTC
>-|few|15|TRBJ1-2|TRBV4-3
CASSQQDGLLGGYTF
TGCGCCAGCAGCCAACAGGACGGCCTGCTGGGGGGCTACACCTTC
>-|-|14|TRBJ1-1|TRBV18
CASSPPGVNTEAFF
TGTGCCAGCTCACCACCAGGGGTGAACACTGAAGCTTTCTTT
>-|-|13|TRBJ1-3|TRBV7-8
CASSTGPGNTIYF
TGTGCCAGCAGTACAGGCCCTGGAAACACCATATATTTT
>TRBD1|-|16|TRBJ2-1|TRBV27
CASRLTGTGAYNEQFF
TGTGCCAGCAGACTTACCGGGACAGGGGCATACAATGAGCAGTTCTTC
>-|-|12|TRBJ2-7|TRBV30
CAWMGQEGEQYF
TGTGCTTGGATGGGCCAGGAGGGGGAGCAGTACTTC
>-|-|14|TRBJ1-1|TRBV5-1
CASSDRVSDTEAFF
TGCGCCAGCAGCGACCGAGTTAGTGACACTGAAGCTTTCTTT
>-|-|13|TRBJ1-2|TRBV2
CASSEVGQGGYTF
TGTGCCAGCAGTGAGGTCGGGCAGGGGGGCTACACCTTC
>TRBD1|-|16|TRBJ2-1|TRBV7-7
CASSPPGGTGANEQFF
TGTGCCAGCAGCCCCCCCGGGGGGACAGGGGCGAATGAGCAGTTCTTC
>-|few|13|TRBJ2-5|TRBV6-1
CASRSPGQETQYF
TGTGCCAGCAGATCACCGGGCCAAGAGACCCAGTACTTC
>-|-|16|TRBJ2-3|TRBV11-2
CASSLHPGAGTDTQYF
TGTGCCAGCAGTCTCCACCCCGGGGCGGGCACAGATACGCAGTATTTT
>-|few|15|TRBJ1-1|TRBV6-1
CASSERGDMNTEAFF
TGTGCCAGCAGTGAAAGGGGAGACATGAACACTGAAGCTTTCTTT
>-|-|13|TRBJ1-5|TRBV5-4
CASSLGVNQPQHF
TGTGCCAGCAGCTTGGGGGTAAATCAGCCCCAGCATTTT
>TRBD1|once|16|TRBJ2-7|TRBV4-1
CASSQGTGGRTYEQYF
TGCGCCAGCAGCCAAGGAACAGGGGGCCGGACCTACGAGCAGTACTTC
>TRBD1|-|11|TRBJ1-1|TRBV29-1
CSVDRGSEAFF
TGCAGCGTTGACAGGGGGTCTGAAGCTTTCTTT
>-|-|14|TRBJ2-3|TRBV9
CASSLWGGTDTQYF
TGTGCCAGCAGCCTGTGGGGGGGCACAGATACGCAGTATTTT
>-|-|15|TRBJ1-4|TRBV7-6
CASTLLMGGGEKLFF
TGTGCCAGCACCCTCCTTATGGGAGGGGGAGAAAAACTGTTTTTT
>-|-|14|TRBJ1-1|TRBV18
CASSPLNRLAEAFF
TGTGCCAGCTCACCACTGAACCGGCTGGCGGAAGCTTTCTTT
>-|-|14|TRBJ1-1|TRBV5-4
CASSFPGERTEAFF
TGTGCCAGCAGCTTTCCAGGGGAACGCACTGAAGCTTTCTTT
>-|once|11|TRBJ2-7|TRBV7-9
CASSQVGLEYF
TGTGCCAGCAGCCAGGTGGGACTTGAGTACTTC
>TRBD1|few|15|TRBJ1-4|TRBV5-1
CASSDRQGAAEKLFF
TGCGCCAGCAGCGATCGACAGGGGGCGGCTGAAAAACTGTTTTTT
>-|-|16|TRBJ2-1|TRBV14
CASSPLAIYSYNEQFF
TGTGCCAGCAGCCCATTGGCGATTTATTCCTACAATGAGCAGTTCTTC
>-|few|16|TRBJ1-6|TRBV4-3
CASSQDPDTNNSPLHF
TGCGCCAGCAGCCAAGATCCGGACACCAATAATTCACCCCTCCACTTT
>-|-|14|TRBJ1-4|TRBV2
CASSVQTGWEKLFF
TGTGCCAGCAGTGTTCAGACGGGTTGGGAAAAACTGTTTTTT